The 30 T cell receptor beta chains listed next were all sequenced from one sample in a study of Ad26.COV2.S vaccination and SARS-CoV-2 variants. Measured with immunoSEQ multiplex PCR; TCRdb has only the in-frame clones, and not every one. The sample shows about 350,000 clones, roughly 91% of them seen only once. Sample treatment: some 20 received Ad26.COV2.S at low or high dose, single or two shots; roughly five received placebo; per-sample allocation not given. Following the first vaccine or placebo injection, samples were taken on day 63. The sample was peripheral blood, taken in a trial of Ad26.COV2.S vaccine versus placebo. Source of these receptors: a person aged 18-65 years who received the Ad26.COV2.S COVID-19 vaccine or a placebo.

The chain links TRBV10-3 to TRBJ2-2, with 9 bases that match TRBD2. The CDR3 consists of 18 residues. CDR1 is ENHRY, CDR2 SYGVKD, per germline. V lost 0 bases and J lost 7; bases outside the gene matches: 12. The CDR3: CAISESSEIAGEFGELFF. The CDR3 bases are TGTGCCATCAGTGAGTCGTCTGAGATAGCGGGAGAATTCGGGGAGCTGTTTTTT.

As concerns this clone: At one boundary the junction diverges from the germline segment, which might be a read error. The genes are TRBV7-8 and TRBJ2-1, with 12 bases that match TRBD2. In germline, CDR1 is SGHVS, CDR2 FQNEAQ. The CDR3 has 16 amino acids. CDR3 DNA: TGTGCCAGCAGCCTAGCGGGAGGGCTCACCTACAATGAGCAGTTCTTC. It translates to CASSLAGGLTYNEQFF.

The chain carries TRBV6-5 and TRBJ2-2; maybe TRBD2 (5 bases). This CDR3 region has 15 residues. From germline, CDR1 is MNHEY and CDR2 SVGAGI. The V and J ends lost 0 bases and 5 bases respectively, with 10 bases between them. CDR3: CASSYSMRVTGELFF. The CDR3 bases are TGTGCCAGCAGTTACTCGATGAGGGTGACCGGGGAGCTGTTTTTT.

This chain uses TRBV19 with TRBJ2-2; D ambiguous. CDR3 size: 14 residues. Germline CDR1 is LNHDA and CDR2 is SQIVND (reference sequence). V was cut by 7 bases and J by 6 bases, with 15 bases left in between. The DNA of the CDR3 is TGTGCCAGTAAGGCACTACCGGACGCCGGGGAGCTGTTTTTT. Encoded protein: CASKALPDAGELFF.

This chain connects TRBV5-1 to TRBJ2-1; 9 bases agree with TRBD2. This CDR3 is 16 amino acids long. V trimming: 4 bases; J trimming: 14 bases; junction bases outside the gene matches: 19. Germline V lookup: CDR1 SGHRS, CDR2 YFSETQ. The CDR3 here is CASSPLGGQREAGEFF. The CDR3 DNA sequence: TGCGCCAGCAGCCCACTCGGGGGCCAGCGGGAGGCCGGCGAGTTCTTC.

The rearrangement uses TRBV9 and TRBJ2-2; no clear D gene. Germline-derived CDR1 and CDR2 are SGDLS and YYNGEE. The CDR3 extends over 15 amino acids. Trimming cost V 0 bases and J 2 bases, with 8 bases left between them. CDR3 amino acids: CASSVVAVNTGELFF. Here the CDR3 DNA reads TGTGCCAGCAGCGTAGTTGCGGTAAACACCGGGGAGCTGTTTTTT. The whole variable domain, filled in from reference TRBV9 and TRBJ2-2, reads DSGVTQTPKHLITATGQRVTLRCSPRSGDLSVYWYQQSLDQGLQFLIQYYNGEERAKGNILERFSAQQFPDLHSELNLSSLELGDSALYFCASSVVAVNTGELFFGEGSRLTVL.

The V gene is TRBV2, the J gene TRBJ2-3, with 8 bases lining up with TRBD2. V trimming: 0 bases; J trimming: 5 bases; junction bases outside the gene matches: 4. The germline V gene has CDR1 SNHLY and CDR2 FYNNEI. The CDR3 spans 15 residues. Here the CDR3 DNA reads TGTGCCAGCAGTGAAGCGCTGCTAGCGGGAGATACGCAGTATTTT. This sequence encodes CASSEALLAGDTQYF. The whole variable domain, filled in from reference TRBV2 and TRBJ2-3, reads EPEVTQTPSHQVTQMGQEVILRCVPISNHLYFYWYRQILGQKVEFLVSFYNNEISEKSEIFDDQFSVERPDGSNFTLKIRSTKLEDSAMYFCASSEALLAGDTQYFGPGTRLTVL.

The chain has TRBV7-2 and TRBJ1-4; D ambiguous. Germline V gene data show CDR1 as SGHTA and CDR2 as FQGNSA. The V and J ends lost 0 bases and 7 bases respectively, with 12 bases between them. The CDR3 totals 15 residues. Here the CDR3 reads CASSLALGMGEKLFF. The CDR3 DNA is TGTGCCAGCAGCTTAGCGCTGGGGATGGGTGAAAAACTGTTTTTT.

V usage is TRBV30 and J usage is TRBJ1-5; D unclear. The V and J ends lost 4 bases and 4 bases respectively, with 11 bases between them. This CDR3 region has 13 residues. Germline lookup yields CDR1 GTSNPN and CDR2 SVGIG (reference sequence). The CDR3 here is CAWTLGFNQPQHF. CDR3 in DNA: TGTGCCTGGACTCTGGGTTTTAATCAGCCCCAGCATTTT.

This clone was observed a few times. The J gene is TRBJ1-1, the V gene TRBV4-1, with D tentatively TRBD1 (5 bases). The V and J ends lost 2 bases and 10 bases respectively, with 20 bases between them. Germline CDR1 and CDR2: MGHRA and YSYEKL. CDR3 length equals 15 residues. The CDR3 DNA is TGCGCCAGCAGCCAATCAGAAATCTCAAACGGGGGAGCTTTCTTT. Amino acids: CASSQSEISNGGAFF.

This clone was recorded only once. This chain links TRBV3-1 (or the pseudogene TRBV3-2) with TRBJ2-5, with D unclear. Trimming shortened V by 2 bases and J by 1 base, and 8 bases separated the two germline ends. The CDR3 is made up of 14 amino acids. Germline lookup yields CDR1 LGHDT and CDR2 YNNKEL (reference sequence). The CDR3 sequence is CASSQSAVQETQYF. The CDR3 nucleotides are TGTGCCAGCAGCCAATCGGCAGTCCAAGAGACCCAGTACTTC.

The chain links TRBV28 to TRBJ2-7; D tentatively fits TRBD1 or TRBD2 (5 bases each). Germline V lookup: CDR1 MDHEN, CDR2 SYDVKM. Deletions cut 6 bases from V and 3 bases from J, with 15 bases between. The CDR3 extends over 14 amino acids. The CDR3 here is CASRGTETYYEQYF. The CDR3 region has the DNA TGTGCCAGCAGAGGGACGGAAACATACTACGAGCAGTACTTC. The full variable domain, with the rest looked up from reference TRBV28 and TRBJ2-7, is DVKVTQSSRYLVKRTGEKVFLECVQDMDHENMFWYRQDPGLGLRLIYFSYDVKMKEKGDIPEGYSVSREKKERFSLILESASTNQTSMYLCASRGTETYYEQYFGPGTRLTVT.

This chain connects TRBV29-1 to TRBJ2-5; possibly TRBD1 for D (6 bases). V was cut by 2 bases and J by 1 base, with 14 bases left in between. CDR3 length equals 15 residues. The V gene's germline CDR1 is SQVTM and CDR2 ANQGSEA. In nucleotides, the CDR3 is TGCAGCGTTGAATTACGCTCGGACAGCCAAGAGACCCAGTACTTC. This gives the protein CSVELRSDSQETQYF.

The V call is TRBV6-1, the J call TRBJ2-2, with D perhaps matching TRBD1 or TRBD2 (5 bases each). The CDR3 is 16 residues long. In germline, CDR1 is MNHNS, CDR2 SASEGT. Trimming removed 0 bases at V and 3 bases at J, with 11 bases between. CDR3 residues: CASSEAGTGDTGELFF. The DNA of the CDR3 is TGTGCCAGCAGTGAAGCAGGGACCGGGGACACCGGGGAGCTGTTTTTT.

The V and J genes are TRBV6-5 and TRBJ1-5; weak D call: TRBD1 (6 bases). CDR3 size: 13 residues. CDR1 MNHEY and CDR2 SVGAGI come from the germline V gene. The V and J ends lost 7 bases and 2 bases respectively, with 9 bases between them. The CDR3 DNA follows: TGTGCCAGCAAAGGGGGGGGCAATCAGCCCCAGCATTTT. This encodes CASKGGGNQPQHF.

This clone showed up just once. The chain is built from TRBV19 and TRBJ2-1, with 8 bases that match TRBD2. The ends lost 1 base at V and 8 bases at J; junction bases unmatched: 10. The CDR3 consists of 16 residues. CDR1 and CDR2 from the germline V gene are LNHDA and SQIVND (reference sequence). The CDR3 spells CASSIGGTRAPHEQFF. CDR3 in DNA: TGTGCCAGTAGTATAGGCGGGACTAGGGCGCCCCATGAGCAGTTCTTC.

The chain joins TRBV28 to TRBJ2-7; D gene uncertain. The CDR3 runs to 13 residues. V was clipped by 5 bases and J by 2 bases, with 10 bases between them. Germline CDR1 MDHEN, CDR2 SYDVKM. The CDR3 reads CASSPYTAYEQYF. The CDR3, as DNA: TGTGCCAGCAGTCCCTATACGGCCTACGAGCAGTACTTC.

V gene TRBV19 combines with J gene TRBJ1-5; the D gene is possibly TRBD1 (5 bases). This CDR3 has 18 residues. Trimming took off 1 base at V and 7 bases at J, with 23 bases between the two ends. Germline CDR1 is LNHDA and CDR2 is SQIVND (reference sequence). CDR3 protein: CASSIGGRLGPLSQPQHF. DNA of the CDR3: TGTGCCAGTAGTATAGGAGGCAGATTGGGGCCCCTTAGCCAGCCCCAGCATTTT.

The chain is built from TRBV9 and TRBJ1-1, with 12 bases aligning to TRBD1. The CDR3 sequence is 15 residues long. V shed 2 bases, J shed 2 bases, and the junction held 1 base outside the gene matches. Per germline, CDR1 SGDLS and CDR2 YYNGEE. The CDR3 nucleotides read TGTGCCAGCAGCGTGGGACAGGGGGCAAACACTGAAGCTTTCTTT. This encodes CASSVGQGANTEAFF.

The chain has TRBV4-1 and TRBJ2-1, with D possibly matching TRBD2 (6 bases). CDR3 length: 14 amino acids. The V end lost 1 base, the J end lost 8 bases, and 12 bases lay between the germline ends. CDR1 and CDR2 (germline): MGHRA, YSYEKL. This chain's CDR3 is CASSQGRESDEQFF. The CDR3 DNA reads as TGCGCCAGCAGCCAAGGGCGGGAAAGCGATGAGCAGTTCTTC.

V gene TRBV3-1 (or the pseudogene TRBV3-2) combines with J gene TRBJ1-1, with 9 bases aligning to TRBD1. The CDR3 sequence is 17 residues long. The V gene's germline CDR1 is LGHDT and CDR2 YNNKEL (reference sequence). Trimming removed 6 bases from V and 1 base from J; junction bases left unmatched: 12. CDR3 amino acids: CASRGTGLFGENTEAFF. CDR3 nucleotide sequence: TGTGCCAGCAGGGGGACAGGGTTGTTTGGGGAGAACACTGAAGCTTTCTTT.

Points on this clone: Other DNA sequences in the same sample also yield this CDR3. The chain links TRBV7-9 to TRBJ2-3; 8 bases are shared with TRBD1. CDR3 length: 15 residues. From germline, CDR1 is SEHNR and CDR2 FQNEAQ (reference sequence). V lost 5 bases and J lost 0; bases outside the gene matches: 4. The CDR3 bases are TGTGCCAGCAGCCGCCGGGACAGGAGCACAGATACGCAGTATTTT. Translating it yields CASSRRDRSTDTQYF.

The chain recombines TRBV27 with TRBJ2-3; TRBD1 aligns across 9 bases. From germline, CDR1 is MNHEY and CDR2 SMNVEV (reference sequence). The CDR3 has 15 amino acids. The trim removed 6 bases at V and 2 bases at J, leaving 6 bases unmatched. CDR3 in amino acids: CASRRDRVSTDTQYF. As DNA, the CDR3 is TGTGCCAGCAGGCGGGACAGGGTTTCCACAGATACGCAGTATTTT.

Here the CDR3 reads CAWSAGPTYEQYF. Written as DNA, the CDR3 is TGTGCCTGGAGTGCGGGACCTACCTACGAGCAGTACTTC. The rearrangement joins TRBV30 to TRBJ2-7; the D gene could be TRBD1 or TRBD2 (5 bases each). V was cut by 1 base and J by 2 bases, with 9 bases left in between. The CDR3 has 13 residues. Germline loops: CDR1 GTSNPN, CDR2 SVGIG (reference sequence).

V usage is TRBV6-6 and J usage is TRBJ1-1, with no clear D. There are 13 residues in the CDR3. CDR1 and CDR2 from the germline V gene are MNHNY and SVGAGI (reference sequence). V gave up 2 bases and J gave up 5 bases, with 9 bases separating them. The CDR3 is CASSYDVGTEAFF. As DNA, the CDR3 is TGTGCCAGCAGTTACGATGTGGGTACTGAAGCTTTCTTT.

The chain is built from TRBV3-1 (or the pseudogene TRBV3-2) and TRBJ1-1, with unresolved D. This CDR3 has 14 amino acids. The germline V gene encodes CDR1 LGHDT and CDR2 YNNKEL (reference sequence). V dropped 4 bases and J dropped 1 base, with 10 bases sitting between them. DNA for the CDR3: TGTGCCAGCAGCCCAGGACGGAGGAACACTGAAGCTTTCTTT. It specifies CASSPGRRNTEAFF.

The chain uses TRBV7-9 and TRBJ1-2, with 11 bases fitting TRBD1. This CDR3 comprises 17 residues. CDR1 is SEHNR, CDR2 FQNEAQ, per germline (reference sequence). V shed 5 bases and J 5 bases; nucleotides not matched to a gene: 13. CDR3 amino acids: CASSAGTGGPNPYGYTF. In DNA, the CDR3 is TGTGCCAGCAGCGCGGGGACAGGGGGTCCGAACCCTTATGGCTACACCTTC.

V is TRBV21-1 and J is TRBJ2-5; the tabulated D call, TRBD2, remains unverified against the DNA. TRBV21-1 is an annotated pseudogene. The CDR3 runs 19 residues. The CDR3 is CASSKVRSLSGEGQETQYF. The CDR3 nucleotides are TGTGCCAGCAGCAAAGTTAGGTCATTGAGCGGGGAGGGTCAAGAGACCCAGTACTTC.

This clone was detected only once. V and J are TRBV5-4 and TRBJ2-5, with 8 bases lining up with TRBD2. The CDR3 spans 15 residues. After removal of 5 bases from V and 2 bases from J, the junction contained 8 bases not matched to a gene. Germline values: CDR1 SGHNT, CDR2 YYREEE (reference sequence). Here the CDR3 reads CASRAGTRPQETQYF. CDR3 DNA sequence: TGTGCCAGCAGGGCCGGGACTAGGCCACAAGAGACCCAGTACTTC. The variable domain in full, completed from reference TRBV5-4 and TRBJ2-5, reads ETGVTQSPTHLIKTRGQQVTLRCSSQSGHNTVSWYQQALGQGPQFIFQYYREEENGRGNFPPRFSGLQFPNYSSELNVNALELDDSALYLCASRAGTRPQETQYFGPGTRLLVL.

CDR3 DNA: TGTGCCACCAGTGATCCCCAGGGGGCCGAAGAGCAGTTCTTC. Protein: CATSDPQGAEEQFF. The V and J genes are TRBV24-1 and TRBJ2-1; 8 bases are shared with TRBD1. CDR1 and CDR2 from the germline V gene are KGHDR and SFDVKD. J was trimmed by 10 bases and V by 3 bases; bases with no gene match: 7. The CDR3 length is 14 residues.